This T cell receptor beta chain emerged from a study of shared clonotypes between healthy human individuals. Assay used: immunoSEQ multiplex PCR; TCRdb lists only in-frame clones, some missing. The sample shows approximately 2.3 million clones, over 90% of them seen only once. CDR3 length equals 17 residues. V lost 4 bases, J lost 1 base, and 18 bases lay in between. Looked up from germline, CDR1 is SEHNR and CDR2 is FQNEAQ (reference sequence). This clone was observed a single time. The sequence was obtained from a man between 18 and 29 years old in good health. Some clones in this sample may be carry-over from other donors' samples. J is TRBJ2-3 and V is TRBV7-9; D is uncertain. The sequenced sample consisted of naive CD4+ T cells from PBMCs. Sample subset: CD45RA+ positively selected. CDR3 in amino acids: CASSWALGKTGTDTQYF. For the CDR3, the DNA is TGTGCCAGCAGCTGGGCCCTGGGCAAAACGGGCACAGATACGCAGTATTTT.